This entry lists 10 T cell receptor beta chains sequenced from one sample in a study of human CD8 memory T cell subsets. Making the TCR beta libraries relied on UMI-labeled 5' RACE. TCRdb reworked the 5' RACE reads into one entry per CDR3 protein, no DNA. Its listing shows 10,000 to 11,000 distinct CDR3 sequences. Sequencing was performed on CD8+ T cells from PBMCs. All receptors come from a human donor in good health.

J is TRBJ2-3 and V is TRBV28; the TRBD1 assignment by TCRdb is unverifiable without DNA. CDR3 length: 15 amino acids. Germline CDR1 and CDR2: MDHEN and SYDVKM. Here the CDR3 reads CASSSQGPPTDTQYF.

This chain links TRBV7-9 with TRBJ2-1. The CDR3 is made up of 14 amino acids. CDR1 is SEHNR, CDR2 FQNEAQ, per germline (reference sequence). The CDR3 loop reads CASSFAGLDNEQFF.

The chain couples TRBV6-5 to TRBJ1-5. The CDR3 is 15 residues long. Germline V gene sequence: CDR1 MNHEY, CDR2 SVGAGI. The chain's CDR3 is CASSYSGDSNQPQHF.

Here the CDR3 reads CAISEEVSSGTGELFF. The chain links TRBV10-3 to TRBJ2-2. CDR3 length equals 16 residues. CDR1 ENHRY and CDR2 SYGVKD come from the germline V gene.

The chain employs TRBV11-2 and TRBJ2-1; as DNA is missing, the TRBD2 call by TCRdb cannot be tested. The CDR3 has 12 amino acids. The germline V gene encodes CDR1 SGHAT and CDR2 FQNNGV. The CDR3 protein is CASSLAGTEQFF.

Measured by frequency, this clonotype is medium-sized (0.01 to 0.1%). CDR3 residues: CSVDGGDSYNEQFF. The chain is built from TRBV29-1 and TRBJ2-1; the TCRdb D gene call, TRBD1, has no DNA to confirm it. Germline CDR1 SQVTM, CDR2 ANQGSEA. The length of the CDR3 is 14 residues.

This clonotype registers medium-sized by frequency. CDR3 residues: CASSLSEDTQYF. This chain uses TRBV5-6 with TRBJ2-3. The CDR3 covers 12 residues. Germline-derived CDR1 and CDR2 are SGHDT and YYEEEE.

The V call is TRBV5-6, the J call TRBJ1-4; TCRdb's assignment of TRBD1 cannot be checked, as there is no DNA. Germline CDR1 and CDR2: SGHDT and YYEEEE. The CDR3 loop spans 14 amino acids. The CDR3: CASSLGQSRKKLFF. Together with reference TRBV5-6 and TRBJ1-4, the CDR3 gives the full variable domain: DAGVTQSPTHLIKTRGQQVTLRCSPKSGHDTVSWYQQALGQGPQFIFQYYEEEERQRGNFPDRFSGHQFPNYSSELNVNALLLGDSALYLCASSLGQSRKKLFFGSGTQLSVL.

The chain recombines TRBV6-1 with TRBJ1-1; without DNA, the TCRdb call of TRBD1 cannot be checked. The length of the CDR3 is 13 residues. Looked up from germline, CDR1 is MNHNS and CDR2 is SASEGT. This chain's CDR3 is CASSSGTGFEAFF.

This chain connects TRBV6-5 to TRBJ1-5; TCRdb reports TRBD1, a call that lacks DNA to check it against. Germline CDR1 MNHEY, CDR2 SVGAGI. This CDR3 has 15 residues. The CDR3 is CASSPGTGNNQPQHF.